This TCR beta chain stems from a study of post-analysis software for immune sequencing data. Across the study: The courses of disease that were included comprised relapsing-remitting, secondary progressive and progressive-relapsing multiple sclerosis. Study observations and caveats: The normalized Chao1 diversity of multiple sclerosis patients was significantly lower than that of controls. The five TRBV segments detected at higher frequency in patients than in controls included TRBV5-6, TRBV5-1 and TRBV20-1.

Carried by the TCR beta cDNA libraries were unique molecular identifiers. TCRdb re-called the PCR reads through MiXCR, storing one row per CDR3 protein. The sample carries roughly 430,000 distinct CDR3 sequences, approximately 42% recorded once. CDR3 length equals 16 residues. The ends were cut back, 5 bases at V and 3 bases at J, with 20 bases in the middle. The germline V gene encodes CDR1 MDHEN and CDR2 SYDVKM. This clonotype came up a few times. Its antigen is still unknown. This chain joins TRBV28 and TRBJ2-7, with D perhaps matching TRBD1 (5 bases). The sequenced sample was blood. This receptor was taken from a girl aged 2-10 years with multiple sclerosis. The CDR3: CASSAAGLEPLYEQYF. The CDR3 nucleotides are TGTGCCAGCAGTGCCGCAGGGCTGGAGCCTCTCTACGAGCAGTACTTC.